This T cell receptor beta chain appears in the sequencing data of a study of regulatory T cells in long-lasting Graves disease. The time point: persistent/refractory GD, antithyroid drugs over 5 years with positive TRAb. PBMCs provided the RNA from which the TCR library was made. V was clipped by 7 bases and J by 10 bases, with 16 bases between them. Germline CDR1 is MDHEN and CDR2 is SYDVKM. The CDR3 totals 12 residues. Arm-PCR of CDR3 regions and iRepertoire HTBI primers were the basis on which TCR beta libraries were built. A single record per CDR3 protein comes from TCRdb applying MiXCR to the multiplex PCR reads. Of under 500,000 distinct CDR3 sequences listed, around 20% were seen once; the top ten hold roughly 20%. This clonotype was detected many times.

Here the sequenced sample was peripheral blood mononuclear cells (PBMCs), taken when the disease was refractory, from a patient treated with antithyroid drugs. J is TRBJ1-1 and V is TRBV28, with D uncertain. This clonotype was obtained from a female donor with Graves disease. The CDR3 DNA reads TGTGCCAGCACCGCTCGCGTCCTTGGAGCTTTCTTT. Protein: CASTARVLGAFF.